Following are 30 T cell receptor beta chains from one sample sequenced in a study of naive and memory T cell subsets. General study findings and limits: Especially in CD8 cells, naive repertoires contained a few larger clonotypes, possibly CD45RA-re-expressing memory cells.

For these TCRs, the target antigens are not known. The beta constant-region primer was an equimolar mix of two oligonucleotides covering TRBC1 and TRBC2. Nested alpha and beta constant-region primers with the SP2 primer drove four PCR rounds on ligated cDNA. TCRdb re-derived calls from the UMI-ligation and nested PCR reads in MiXCR, one entry per CDR3 protein. The table includes about 140,000 distinct CDR3 sequences, about a fifth detected once. Sequenced: naive CD8+ T cells from blood. These TCRs come from a human donor in good health.

J is TRBJ2-1 and V is TRBV6-2 or TRBV6-3; 14 positions match TRBD2. V was pared by 10 bases and J by 2 bases, with 7 bases of the junction left unmatched. The germline CDR1 and CDR2 sequences are MNHEY and SVGEGT. The CDR3 is 16 amino acids. The CDR3 here is CATGLAGDGAYNEQFF. The CDR3 region has the DNA TGTGCCACGGGACTAGCGGGAGACGGGGCCTACAATGAGCAGTTCTTC.

This clonotype occurred a few times. CDR3 loop: CASTYRRGYGYTF. CDR3 DNA sequence: TGTGCCAGTACCTATCGACGCGGATATGGCTACACCTTC. The chain links TRBV28 to TRBJ1-2; D remains ambiguous. Germline V lookup: CDR1 MDHEN, CDR2 SYDVKM. Trimming took 9 bases from V and 5 from J, leaving 16 bases between them. The CDR3 loop spans 13 amino acids.

The chain recombines TRBV2 with TRBJ2-3; TRBD2 matches at 11 bases. The CDR3 has 14 amino acids. V dropped 9 bases and J dropped 0; count of bases not matched to a gene: 2. Germline CDR1 and CDR2: SNHLY and FYNNEI. This CDR3 reads CARLAGESTDTQYF. DNA for the CDR3: TGTGCCAGACTAGCGGGAGAGAGCACAGATACGCAGTATTTT. Using reference TRBV2 and TRBJ2-3 for the parts outside the CDR3, the full variable domain is EPEVTQTPSHQVTQMGQEVILRCVPISNHLYFYWYRQILGQKVEFLVSFYNNEISEKSEIFDDQFSVERPDGSNFTLKIRSTKLEDSAMYFCARLAGESTDTQYFGPGTRLTVL.

The chain is built from TRBV19 and TRBJ2-1; 9 bases line up with TRBD1. V lost 9 bases and J lost 7; bases outside the gene matches: 4. CDR1 and CDR2 from the germline V gene are LNHDA and SQIVND (reference sequence). The CDR3 runs 12 residues. CDR3 protein: CASQTGGNEQFF. Here the CDR3 DNA reads TGTGCCAGCCAGACAGGGGGAAATGAGCAGTTCTTC.

This chain uses TRBV4-1 with TRBJ2-7; no definite D call. This CDR3 contains 13 residues. Germline V CDR1 and CDR2: MGHRA, YSYEKL. V shed 2 bases and J shed 3 bases, with 8 bases lying between them. The CDR3 DNA reads TGCGCCAGCAGCCAAAAAGACTTCTACGAGCAGTACTTC. It codes for CASSQKDFYEQYF.

This clonotype was picked up a small number of times. The CDR3 here is CASSPGTSGRGEQYF. DNA of the CDR3: TGTGCCAGCAGTCCAGGGACTAGCGGGAGAGGAGAGCAGTACTTC. This rearrangement joins TRBV27 to TRBJ2-7, with 14 bases fitting TRBD2. CDR3 size: 15 residues. V was clipped by 5 bases and J by 7 bases; unmatched bases: 7. The germline CDR1 and CDR2 sequences are MNHEY and SMNVEV (reference sequence).

The rearrangement uses TRBV29-1 and TRBJ1-5; the D is unclear. CDR1 is SQVTM, CDR2 ANQGSEA, per germline. The CDR3 sequence is 14 residues long. Trimming left V 4 bases short and J 5 bases short, with 15 bases between. The CDR3 region is CSVGHSRGHQPQHF. CDR3 DNA: TGCAGCGTTGGCCATTCTCGAGGGCATCAGCCCCAGCATTTT.

This clonotype showed up just a few times. This chain links TRBV4-3 with TRBJ2-5, with 12 bases aligning to TRBD2. Germline V gives CDR1 LGHNA, CDR2 YSLEER. The V and J ends lost 1 base and 4 bases, in that order; junction bases with no gene match: 1. The CDR3 is made up of 15 amino acids. CDR3 DNA sequence: TGCGCCAGCAGCCAAGGACTAGCGGGAGCAGAGACCCAGTACTTC. This codes for CASSQGLAGAETQYF.

This clonotype was seen more than once but under ten times. The chain carries TRBV6-2 or TRBV6-3 and TRBJ2-7; 11 bases fit TRBD1. Trimming took 5 bases from V and 5 from J; bases not matched to a gene: 11. The CDR3 spans 16 residues. CDR1 and CDR2 from the germline V gene are MNHEY and SVGEGT. The CDR3: CASSPASDRGLDEQYF. DNA of the CDR3: TGTGCCAGCAGTCCAGCTTCGGACAGGGGGCTCGACGAGCAGTACTTC.

This clonotype occurred a few times. The CDR3 protein is CASGPGPGYTGELFF. The CDR3 DNA follows: TGTGCCAGCGGACCGGGACCGGGCTACACCGGGGAGCTGTTTTTT. The chain employs TRBV6-5 and TRBJ2-2, with D perhaps TRBD1 or TRBD2 (5 bases each). The germline V gene has CDR1 MNHEY and CDR2 SVGAGI. V dropped 8 bases and J dropped 3 bases, with 16 bases sitting between them. The CDR3 has 15 residues.

This clonotype was counted a few times. V usage is TRBV20-1 and J usage is TRBJ2-7; 12 positions match TRBD2. V dropped 3 bases and J dropped 7; count of bases not matched to a gene: 10. Germline CDR1 and CDR2: DFQATT and SNEGSKA (reference sequence). The CDR3 length is 15 residues. CDR3 residues: CSASPTSGRSEEQYF. The CDR3 DNA reads as TGCAGTGCTAGCCCGACTAGCGGGAGATCGGAAGAGCAGTACTTC.

V and J are TRBV30 and TRBJ2-7; D gene unclear. The CDR3 has 12 residues. The germline V gene has CDR1 GTSNPN and CDR2 SVGIG (reference sequence). Trimming shortened V by 2 bases and J by 3 bases, and 8 bases separated the two germline ends. The CDR3 reads CAWSHGYYEQYF. The CDR3 DNA sequence: TGTGCCTGGAGTCACGGGTACTACGAGCAGTACTTC.

The chain combines TRBV7-2 with TRBJ2-1; TRBD2 might be the D (6 bases). There are 14 residues in the CDR3. Trimming shortened V by 7 bases and J by 8 bases, and 18 bases separated the two germline ends. The germline CDR1 and CDR2 sequences are SGHTA and FQGNSA. The CDR3 sequence: CASTESGGWDEQFF. The CDR3, as DNA: TGTGCCAGCACCGAATCCGGGGGTTGGGATGAGCAGTTCTTC. Drawing the rest from reference TRBV7-2 and TRBJ2-1, the complete variable domain is GAGVSQSPSNKVTEKGKDVELRCDPISGHTALYWYRQSLGQGLEFLIYFQGNSAPDKSGLPSDRFSAERTGGSVSTLTIQRTQQEDSAVYLCASTESGGWDEQFFGPGTRLTVL.

This CDR3 reads CASGLGGSTYNEQFF. DNA for the CDR3: TGTGCTAGTGGTTTGGGGGGTAGTACCTACAATGAGCAGTTCTTC. The chain uses TRBV12-5 and TRBJ2-1; D not resolved. Germline CDR1 LGHNT, CDR2 FRNRAP. The CDR3 is made up of 15 amino acids. The V and J ends lost 1 base and 2 bases respectively, with 9 bases between them.

This clonotype was seen more than once but under ten times. V and J are TRBV28 and TRBJ2-2; maybe TRBD2 (6 bases). Germline V gene sequence: CDR1 MDHEN, CDR2 SYDVKM. The CDR3 has 16 residues. V shed 6 bases and J shed 4 bases, with 18 bases lying between them. The CDR3 DNA sequence: TGTGCCAGCAGAACTAGCTTCGAGGAGGGCACCGGGGAGCTGTTTTTT. Encoded protein: CASRTSFEEGTGELFF.

The chain is built from TRBV9 and TRBJ1-1; 7 bases align to TRBD1. This CDR3 spans 13 amino acids. The junction had 6 bases not matched to a gene; V was cut back by 4 bases and J by 6 bases. From germline, CDR1 is SGDLS and CDR2 YYNGEE. In DNA form, the CDR3 reads TGTGCCAGCAGCCCTCTAGGACAGGCTGAAGCTTTCTTT. Amino acids: CASSPLGQAEAFF.

V is TRBV30 and J is TRBJ2-1; tentatively, D is TRBD1 (5 bases). Germline V CDR1 and CDR2: GTSNPN, SVGIG (reference sequence). The CDR3 loop spans 12 amino acids. Deletions cut 1 base from V and 7 bases from J, with 8 bases between. The DNA for the CDR3 is TGTGCCTGGAGTGGGGCAGGGAATGAGCAGTTCTTC. Its translation: CAWSGAGNEQFF.

This chain connects TRBV4-1 to TRBJ2-1; TRBD2 aligns across 10 bases. The V and J ends lost 1 base and 4 bases, in that order; junction bases with no gene match: 7. There are 17 residues in the CDR3. CDR1 and CDR2 (germline): MGHRA, YSYEKL. CDR3 sequence (DNA): TGCGCCAGCAGCCAAGGGTCAGCGGGAGGGCCATACAATGAGCAGTTCTTC. Its translation is CASSQGSAGGPYNEQFF.

This clonotype was observed a few times. The chain couples TRBV29-1 to TRBJ2-1; 15 nucleotides align to TRBD2. Looked up from germline, CDR1 is SQVTM and CDR2 is ANQGSEA. V lost 6 bases and J lost 6; bases outside the gene matches: 3. The CDR3 totals 14 residues. The CDR3 region is CSVGLAGGPNEQFF. The CDR3 DNA follows: TGCAGCGTCGGACTAGCGGGAGGGCCCAATGAGCAGTTCTTC.

This clonotype was seen only a few times. The V and J genes are TRBV6-5 and TRBJ2-7, with D possibly TRBD2 on 6 matching bases. CDR1 is MNHEY, CDR2 SVGAGI, per germline. CDR3 length equals 15 residues. Trimming removed 4 bases at V and 0 bases at J, with 13 bases between. CDR3 residues: CASSWGGMSSYEQYF. The CDR3 region has the DNA TGTGCCAGCAGTTGGGGCGGGATGAGCTCCTACGAGCAGTACTTC.

This clonotype was recorded a few times. The rearrangement uses TRBV30 and TRBJ2-5; 7 positions agree with TRBD2. This CDR3 has 15 amino acids. The junction had 13 bases not matched to a gene; V was cut back by 4 bases and J by 5 bases. Germline V lookup: CDR1 GTSNPN, CDR2 SVGIG (reference sequence). CDR3 in amino acids: CAWNGGGVVGETQYF. The CDR3 nucleotides are TGTGCCTGGAATGGCGGGGGAGTCGTCGGGGAGACCCAGTACTTC.

This clonotype was observed a handful of times. The chain has TRBV27 and TRBJ2-1, with 13 positions matching TRBD2. This CDR3 spans 16 amino acids. The V and J ends lost 2 bases and 9 bases, in that order; junction bases with no gene match: 7. CDR1 and CDR2 (germline): MNHEY, SMNVEV (reference sequence). This chain's CDR3 is CASSLLLAGGPCEQFF. In DNA, the CDR3 is TGTGCCAGCAGTTTACTACTAGCGGGAGGGCCATGTGAGCAGTTCTTC.

CDR3 nucleotide sequence: TGCAGTGCTAGAGATCTGGCAGGATCCTATGGCTACACCTTC. Protein: CSARDLAGSYGYTF. The rearrangement links TRBV20-1 to TRBJ1-2; D remains unclear. The V gene lost 0 bases and the J gene lost 4 bases, with 12 bases spanning the gap. This CDR3 is 14 amino acids long. CDR1 and CDR2 (germline): DFQATT, SNEGSKA (reference sequence).

J is TRBJ2-2 and V is TRBV27; 9 bases are a match to TRBD1. Trimming at V came to 4 bases and at J to 7 bases, leaving 10 bases not matched to a gene. Looked up from germline, CDR1 is MNHEY and CDR2 is SMNVEV (reference sequence). There are 16 residues in the CDR3. The CDR3 region is CASSYGTGRYHGELFF. CDR3 sequence (DNA): TGTGCCAGCAGTTATGGGACAGGGCGTTATCACGGGGAGCTGTTTTTT.

The V call is TRBV9, the J call TRBJ2-1; 11 bases line up with TRBD1. Germline V CDR1 and CDR2: SGDLS, YYNGEE. This CDR3 is 16 amino acids long. V lost 0 bases and J lost 5; bases outside the gene matches: 4. CDR3 DNA: TGTGCCAGCAGCGTAGACGGGACAGGGGGTAACAATGAGCAGTTCTTC. Its translation is CASSVDGTGGNNEQFF.

In this sample, this clonotype turned up a few times. V usage is TRBV28 and J usage is TRBJ2-7; weak D call: TRBD2 (6 bases). Trimming took 4 bases from V and 6 from J, leaving 19 bases between them. CDR3 length: 15 residues. Germline CDR1 MDHEN, CDR2 SYDVKM. The CDR3 DNA is TGTGCCAGCAGTTCCATCAAACGACTAGTCCTCGAGCAGTACTTC. Its translation: CASSSIKRLVLEQYF.

J is TRBJ1-1 and V is TRBV6-5, with D unresolved. The length of the CDR3 is 13 residues. Germline CDR1 is MNHEY and CDR2 is SVGAGI. Trimming removed 0 bases from V and 6 bases from J, with 8 bases in between. CDR3 in DNA: TGTGCCAGCAGTTACTCGAGCTGGTCTGAAGCTTTCTTT. It encodes CASSYSSWSEAFF.

This clonotype was seen a few times. This rearrangement joins TRBV2 to TRBJ2-1; D might be TRBD2 (5 bases). The germline CDR1 and CDR2 sequences are SNHLY and FYNNEI. Trimming removed 6 bases from V and 6 bases from J, with 24 bases in between. CDR3 size: 17 residues. CDR3 region: CASRGANRDSGSNEQFF. CDR3 DNA: TGTGCCAGCAGGGGAGCAAACCGGGATAGTGGATCCAATGAGCAGTTCTTC.

The V and J genes are TRBV29-1 and TRBJ2-5, with unresolved D. V shed 3 bases and J shed 1 base, with 15 bases lying between them. CDR3 length: 15 residues. Germline V gene data show CDR1 as SQVTM and CDR2 as ANQGSEA. CDR3 in amino acids: CSVEGKVLSQETQYF. The CDR3 coding sequence is TGCAGCGTTGAGGGGAAGGTGTTGTCCCAAGAGACCCAGTACTTC. Drawing the rest from reference TRBV29-1 and TRBJ2-5, the complete variable domain is SAVISQKPSRDICQRGTSLTIQCQVDSQVTMMFWYRQQPGQSLTLIATANQGSEATYESGFVIDKFPISRPNLTFSTLTVSNMSPEDSSIYLCSVEGKVLSQETQYFGPGTRLLVL.

V and J are TRBV9 and TRBJ1-1; no clear D. With 3 bases removed from V and 0 bases from J, the gap between germline ends came to 3 bases. The CDR3 is 12 amino acids. Looked up from germline, CDR1 is SGDLS and CDR2 is YYNGEE. In DNA, the CDR3 is TGTGCCAGCAGCGAAATGAACACTGAAGCTTTCTTT. Protein product: CASSEMNTEAFF.